This TCR beta chain is from a study of beta chain features in type 1 diabetes. Expressed TCRB transcripts were sequenced because the isolated RNA had all been reverse transcribed beforehand. Assay used: immunoSEQ multiplex PCR; TCRdb lists only in-frame clones, some missing. In the table there are around 500,000 clones, 9.5% to 12% of which are singletons. Germline-derived CDR1 and CDR2 are SGHDT and YYEEEE. The CDR3 is 15 residues long. Trimming pared 4 bases from V and 0 bases from J, leaving 12 bases between. This TCR came from a woman aged 18-29 years in good health. V gene TRBV5-6 combines with J gene TRBJ2-3; D remains ambiguous. Sequencing was performed on naive CD4+ T cells from blood. CDR3 loop: CASSLDGASTDTQYF. As DNA, the CDR3 is TGTGCCAGCAGCCTGGACGGTGCTAGCACAGATACGCAGTATTTT.